Each of the 29 T cell receptor beta chains below was sequenced from the same sample in a study of T cell responses to AZD1222 COVID-19 vaccine. Assay: immunoSEQ multiplex PCR; the TCRdb copy retains only in-frame clones and omits some. Of about 180,000 clones in the sample, around 89% are singletons; the top ten hold about 4.1%. This material consisted of peripheral blood, taken 28 days after the second dose of the MenACWY control vaccine. The source is an adult who received the MenACWY meningococcal vaccine as a control.

V usage is TRBV12-3 or TRBV12-4 and J usage is TRBJ2-7; TRBD2 matches 8 bases. The V segment lost 5 bases and the J segment 6 bases; nucleotides outside the gene matches: 6. The CDR3 has 13 amino acids. The CDR3 region is CASSLISGGEQYF. Here the CDR3 DNA reads TGTGCCAGCAGTCTGATAAGCGGGGGCGAGCAGTACTTC.

The chain uses TRBV18 and TRBJ1-1; TRBD1 aligns across 7 bases. CDR1 and CDR2 (germline): KGHSH, LQKENI. Losses at the gene ends were 2 bases for V and 0 bases for J; bases not matched to a gene: 3. This CDR3 spans 15 amino acids. CDR3 protein: CASSPKTGMNTEAFF. The CDR3 nucleotides read TGTGCCAGCTCACCAAAGACAGGGATGAACACTGAAGCTTTCTTT.

The V and J genes are TRBV6-5 and TRBJ1-6; D gene uncertain. The germline CDR1 and CDR2 sequences are MNHEY and SVGAGI. The CDR3 spans 14 residues. The germline V and J ends were trimmed by 1 base and 7 bases, with 8 bases remaining between them. DNA for the CDR3: TGTGCCAGCAGTTACTGGGCCGCGAATTCACCCCTCCACTTT. It translates to CASSYWAANSPLHF.

The CDR3 here is CATKPGTGEGYTF. CDR3 nucleotide sequence: TGTGCCACCAAACCCGGGACAGGAGAAGGCTACACCTTC. This chain links TRBV24-1 with TRBJ1-2, with 8 bases fitting TRBD1. With V trimmed by 8 bases and J by 8 bases, 9 bases remained unmatched. The V gene's germline CDR1 is KGHDR and CDR2 SFDVKD. The CDR3 contains 13 residues.

This chain connects TRBV10-1 to TRBJ2-1; 7 positions match TRBD2. This CDR3 spans 20 amino acids. After removal of 2 bases from V and 0 bases from J, the junction contained 16 bases not matched to a gene. Germline V CDR1 and CDR2: WNHNN, SYGVQD (reference sequence). The CDR3 nucleotides read TGCGCCAGCAGTGAGATAAAGGGGACCCAAGCGGGAAGCTCCTACAATGAGCAGTTCTTC. This sequence encodes CASSEIKGTQAGSSYNEQFF.

The rearrangement uses TRBV4-3 and TRBJ2-7; D remains unclear. The V gene lost 0 bases and the J gene lost 9 bases, with 21 bases spanning the gap. CDR1 is LGHNA and CDR2 is YSLEER in the germline V gene. This CDR3 is built from 16 residues. The CDR3 sequence: CASSQDPTTVPARQYF. CDR3 DNA sequence: TGCGCCAGCAGCCAAGATCCCACGACCGTTCCCGCTCGGCAGTACTTC.

Of note for this clone: Other DNA sequences in this sample translate to the same CDR3. The CDR3 DNA is TGCAGTGCTAGAGGAGGAAACACCATATATTTT. Its protein is CSARGGNTIYF. V usage is TRBV20-1 and J usage is TRBJ1-3, with D uncertain. Germline values: CDR1 DFQATT, CDR2 SNEGSKA (reference sequence). The CDR3 loop spans 11 amino acids. Trimming cost V 1 base and J 4 bases, with 2 bases left between them.

The chain is built from TRBV4-3 and TRBJ1-1; no definite D call. V was trimmed by 0 bases and J by 0 bases, leaving 8 bases between them. The CDR3 covers 15 residues. Germline assignment: CDR1 LGHNA and CDR2 YSLEER. The CDR3, as DNA: TGCGCCAGCAGCCAAGATGAACGGTTGAACACTGAAGCTTTCTTT. Translated, it gives CASSQDERLNTEAFF.

This chain connects TRBV21-1 to TRBJ1-2. TRBV21-1 represents a pseudogene. The CDR3 totals 12 residues. For the CDR3, the DNA is TGTGCCAGCAGCAAAGCAGGTACCGGCTACACCTTC. It codes for CASSKAGTGYTF.

This chain links TRBV5-1 with TRBJ2-3; D is undetermined. The CDR3 runs to 17 residues. CDR1 is SGHRS, CDR2 YFSETQ, per germline. V lost 4 bases to trimming and J lost 2 bases, with 20 bases between them. This chain's CDR3 is CASSTNRQAIATDTQYF. The DNA for the CDR3 is TGCGCCAGCAGCACCAACCGACAAGCCATCGCCACAGATACGCAGTATTTT.

The chain employs TRBV27 and TRBJ1-2, with D unresolved. Trimming cost V 8 bases and J 0 bases, with 10 bases left between them. CDR1 is MNHEY and CDR2 is SMNVEV in the germline V gene (reference sequence). The CDR3 loop spans 13 amino acids. This chain's CDR3 is CASGNRPNYGYTF. Here the CDR3 DNA reads TGTGCCAGCGGTAATAGGCCTAACTATGGCTACACCTTC.

The chain links TRBV28 to TRBJ2-2, with TRBD1 as a possible D gene (6 bases). V was trimmed by 5 bases and J by 1 base, leaving 20 bases between them. The germline V gene has CDR1 MDHEN and CDR2 SYDVKM. The CDR3 runs to 18 residues. CDR3 sequence: CASSTPSLPGQNTGELFF. For the CDR3, the DNA is TGTGCCAGCAGTACCCCATCCCTACCGGGACAGAACACCGGGGAGCTGTTTTTT.

This chain links TRBV3-1 (or the pseudogene TRBV3-2) with TRBJ2-1, with D possibly TRBD1 on 5 matching bases. CDR3 length: 12 residues. V lost 2 bases, J lost 9 bases, and 8 bases lay in between. Germline assignment: CDR1 LGHDT and CDR2 YNNKEL (reference sequence). CDR3 loop: CASSQRGGEQFF. The CDR3 DNA sequence: TGTGCCAGCAGCCAAAGGGGTGGTGAGCAGTTCTTC.

This chain connects TRBV28 to TRBJ1-4; TRBD1 is a possible D gene (5 bases). V lost 2 bases and J 3 bases, leaving 10 bases between the germline ends. This CDR3 spans 15 amino acids. CDR1 is MDHEN and CDR2 is SYDVKM in the germline V gene. This chain's CDR3 is CASSLAGMANEKLFF. For the CDR3, the DNA is TGTGCCAGCAGTTTAGCAGGGATGGCTAATGAAAAACTGTTTTTT.

The chain employs TRBV11-3 and TRBJ2-1, with 14 bases aligning to TRBD2. The CDR3 contains 16 residues. Germline-derived CDR1 and CDR2 are SGHNT and YENEEA. With 3 bases clipped from V and 8 bases from J, the junction kept 6 bases outside the gene matches. DNA of the CDR3: TGTGCCAGCAGCTTCTTGACTAGCGGGAGGGCGCATGAGCAGTTCTTC. Protein: CASSFLTSGRAHEQFF. The whole variable domain, filled in from reference TRBV11-3 and TRBJ2-1, reads EAGVVQSPRYKIIEKKQPVAFWCNPISGHNTLYWYLQNLGQGPELLIRYENEEAVDDSQLPKDRFSAERLKGVDSTLKIQPAELGDSAVYLCASSFLTSGRAHEQFFGPGTRLTVL.

The chain is built from TRBV14 and TRBJ2-3; no definite D call. V lost 1 base and J lost 3, with 5 bases in between. The CDR3 length is 13 residues. The germline CDR1 and CDR2 sequences are SGHDN and FVKESK. CDR3 nucleotides: TGTGCCAGCAGCCAAGTTAGGACAGATACGCAGTATTTT. It translates to CASSQVRTDTQYF.

This chain joins TRBV7-9 and TRBJ2-7; D possibly corresponds to TRBD2 (5 bases). CDR1 is SEHNR, CDR2 FQNEAQ, per germline (reference sequence). CDR3 size: 12 residues. V was pared by 5 bases and J by 3 bases, with 8 bases between. The CDR3 DNA follows: TGTGCCAGCAGCCCCGACTACTACGAGCAGTACTTC. Translated: CASSPDYYEQYF.

The gene calls are TRBV6-2 or TRBV6-3 and TRBJ1-5, with D maybe TRBD1 (6 bases). With 5 bases removed from V and 7 bases from J, the gap between germline ends came to 12 bases. The CDR3 runs to 13 residues. The germline gives CDR1 MNHEY, CDR2 SVGEGT. The CDR3: CASSDRQEQPQHF. The CDR3 DNA reads as TGTGCCAGCAGTGACCGACAGGAGCAGCCCCAGCATTTT.

V is TRBV10-3 and J is TRBJ1-5, with a weak D call TRBD1 (6 bases). CDR3 length: 16 residues. Germline V gene sequence: CDR1 ENHRY, CDR2 SYGVKD. Trimming took off 1 base at V and 0 bases at J, with 10 bases between the two ends. CDR3 bases: TGTGCCATCAGTGAGTTGGGGGCCCCTAGCAATCAGCCCCAGCATTTT. Translated, it gives CAISELGAPSNQPQHF.

V gene TRBV20-1 combines with J gene TRBJ1-2; a possible D gene is TRBD1 (6 bases). Trimming removed 3 bases from V and 4 bases from J, with 15 bases in between. Germline V gene sequence: CDR1 DFQATT, CDR2 SNEGSKA (reference sequence). The CDR3 totals 14 residues. This CDR3 reads CSASQLQGTYGYTF. As DNA, the CDR3 is TGCAGTGCTAGTCAACTCCAGGGGACCTATGGCTACACCTTC.

The CDR3 DNA reads TGTGCCAGCAGTGAAGCGCTTCGGCCCACAGATACGCAGTATTTT. The encoded protein is CASSEALRPTDTQYF. The chain joins TRBV2 to TRBJ2-3; D unclear. The CDR3 runs to 15 residues. CDR1 SNHLY and CDR2 FYNNEI come from the germline V gene. V was trimmed by 0 bases and J by 2 bases, leaving 9 bases between them. Using reference TRBV2 and TRBJ2-3 for the parts outside the CDR3, the full variable domain is EPEVTQTPSHQVTQMGQEVILRCVPISNHLYFYWYRQILGQKVEFLVSFYNNEISEKSEIFDDQFSVERPDGSNFTLKIRSTKLEDSAMYFCASSEALRPTDTQYFGPGTRLTVL.

In its sample, this clone was seen once. The CDR3 nucleotides read TGTGCCAGCAGCCCGGGACTAGCGGCTTCCCAAGAGACCCAGTACTTC. This codes for CASSPGLAASQETQYF. The V call is TRBV5-4, the J call TRBJ2-5; 11 bases fit TRBD2. Germline values: CDR1 SGHNT, CDR2 YYREEE (reference sequence). This CDR3 region has 16 residues. The V and J ends lost 4 bases and 1 base, in that order; junction bases with no gene match: 6.

The chain combines TRBV30 with TRBJ1-2; D unclear. The CDR3 is 18 amino acids. V was trimmed by 1 base and J by 7 bases, leaving 28 bases between them. The germline V gene has CDR1 GTSNPN and CDR2 SVGIG (reference sequence). CDR3: CAWSASGSGRTMWGGYTF. The CDR3 DNA follows: TGTGCCTGGAGTGCCTCGGGGAGCGGCCGGACCATGTGGGGTGGCTACACCTTC. The full variable domain, with the rest looked up from reference TRBV30 and TRBJ1-2, is SQTIHQWPATLVQPVGSPLSLECTVEGTSNPNLYWYRQAAGRGLQLLFYSVGIGQISSEVPQNLSASRPQDRQFILSSKKLLLSDSGFYLCAWSASGSGRTMWGGYTFGSGTRLTVV.

This clone was counted a few times. The CDR3 here is CASSRTGTNSPLHF. CDR3 coding DNA: TGTGCCAGCAGCCGTACAGGGACTAATTCACCCCTCCACTTT. The chain combines TRBV11-3 with TRBJ1-6; a weak D match, TRBD1 (6 bases). This CDR3 spans 14 amino acids. V shed 5 bases and J shed 6 bases, with 11 bases lying between them. Germline values: CDR1 SGHNT, CDR2 YENEEA.

J is TRBJ2-3 and V is TRBV4-2; 11 nucleotides agree with TRBD2. The CDR3 spans 14 residues. Per the germline V gene, CDR1 is LGHNA and CDR2 is YNFKEQ. Losses at the gene ends were 6 bases for V and 2 bases for J; bases not matched to a gene: 1. The CDR3 sequence is CASRGLAVTDTQYF. The CDR3 region has the DNA TGTGCCAGCAGGGGACTAGCGGTCACAGATACGCAGTATTTT.

V is TRBV6-2 or TRBV6-3 and J is TRBJ2-7; TRBD1 aligns across 9 bases. The CDR3 consists of 15 residues. The germline gives CDR1 MNHEY, CDR2 SVGEGT. V was pared by 5 bases and J by 0 bases, with 5 bases of the junction left unmatched. The CDR3 region has the DNA TGTGCCAGCAGTCCCGGGACAGGGATCTCCTACGAGCAGTACTTC. It specifies CASSPGTGISYEQYF.

The V gene is TRBV5-5, the J gene TRBJ2-7; D may correspond to TRBD1 or TRBD2 (5 bases each). Germline CDR1 reads SGHKS; CDR2 reads YYEKEE (reference sequence). There are 17 residues in the CDR3. Trimming took off 2 bases at V and 2 bases at J, with 20 bases between the two ends. CDR3 in DNA: TGTGCCAGCAGCTTAGTAATGGGACGCGCAAACCCCTACGAGCAGTACTTC. Encoded protein: CASSLVMGRANPYEQYF.

J is TRBJ2-7 and V is TRBV24-1, with D perhaps matching TRBD1 (5 bases). The ends were cut back, 4 bases at V and 0 bases at J, with 9 bases in the middle. Germline V gives CDR1 KGHDR, CDR2 SFDVKD. The CDR3 contains 14 residues. The CDR3 nucleotides read TGTGCCACCAGTGAGACAGCGAGCTCCTACGAGCAGTACTTC. It is translated as CATSETASSYEQYF.

The chain couples TRBV28 to TRBJ1-1, with D unclear. The CDR3 extends over 14 amino acids. V was shortened by 8 bases and J by 1 base, with 14 bases between the two germline ends. In germline, CDR1 is MDHEN, CDR2 SYDVKM. DNA for the CDR3: TGTGCCAGCTATGCACACTCACCGAACACTGAAGCTTTCTTT. Translating gives CASYAHSPNTEAFF.